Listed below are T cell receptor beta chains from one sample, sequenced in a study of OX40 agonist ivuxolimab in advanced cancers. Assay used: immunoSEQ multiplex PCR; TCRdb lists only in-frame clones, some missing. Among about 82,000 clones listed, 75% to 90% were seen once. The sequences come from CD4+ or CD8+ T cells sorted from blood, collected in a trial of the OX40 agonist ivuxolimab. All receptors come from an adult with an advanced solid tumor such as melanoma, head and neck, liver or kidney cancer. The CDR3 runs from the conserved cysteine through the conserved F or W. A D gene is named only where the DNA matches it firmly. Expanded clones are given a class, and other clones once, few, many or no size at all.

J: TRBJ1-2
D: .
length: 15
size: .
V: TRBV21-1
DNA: TGTGCCAGCAGCAAAGACCGGGAGTGGGACTATGGCTACACCTTC
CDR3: CASSKDREWDYGYTF

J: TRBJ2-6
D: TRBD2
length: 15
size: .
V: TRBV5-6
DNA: TGTGCCAGCAGCCCGGGGGGTTCTGGGGCCAACGTCCTGACTTTC
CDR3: CASSPGGSGANVLTF

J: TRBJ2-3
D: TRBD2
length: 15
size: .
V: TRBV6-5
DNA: TGTGCCAGCAGTTTGGACGGGGGGAATCTAGATACGCAGTATTTT
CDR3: CASSLDGGNLDTQYF

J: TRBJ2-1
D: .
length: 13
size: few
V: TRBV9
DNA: TGTGCCAGCAGCGTAGTAACCCACAGCGAGCAGTTCTTC
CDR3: CASSVVTHSEQFF

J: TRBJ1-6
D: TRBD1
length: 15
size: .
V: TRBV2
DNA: TGTGCCAGCAATTCCAGGGGGACAGAAAATTCACCCCTCCACTTT
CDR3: CASNSRGTENSPLHF

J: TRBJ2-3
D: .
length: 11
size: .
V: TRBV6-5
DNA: TGTGCCAGTCAGGGACGGGATACGCAGTATTTT
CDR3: CASQGRDTQYF

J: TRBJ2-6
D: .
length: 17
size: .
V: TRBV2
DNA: TGTGCCAGCAGTGAGGATGGGGGTTCCTTAGGGGCCAACGTCCTGACTTTC
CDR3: CASSEDGGSLGANVLTF

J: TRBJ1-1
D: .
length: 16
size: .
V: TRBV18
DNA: TGTGCCAGCTCACCGGTGGCAGCAGGGGAGGGGACTGAAGCTTTCTTT
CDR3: CASSPVAAGEGTEAFF

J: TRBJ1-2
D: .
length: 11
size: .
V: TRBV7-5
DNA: TGTGTCAGAAGTGGACAGGTAGGCTACACCTTC
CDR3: CVRSGQVGYTF

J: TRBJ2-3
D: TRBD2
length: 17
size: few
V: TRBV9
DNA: TGTGCCAGCACCCAACTTACTAGCGGGGGGACCACAGATACGCAGTATTTT
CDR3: CASTQLTSGGTTDTQYF

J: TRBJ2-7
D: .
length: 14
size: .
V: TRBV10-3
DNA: TGTGCCATCAAGGTCCAGGGAGAGATCTACGAGCAGTACTTC
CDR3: CAIKVQGEIYEQYF

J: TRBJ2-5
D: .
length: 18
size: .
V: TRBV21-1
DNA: TGTGCCAGCAAAAGGAAAGTCTCGGACTTGCCGGGACGAGAGACCCAGTACTTC
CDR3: CASKRKVSDLPGRETQYF

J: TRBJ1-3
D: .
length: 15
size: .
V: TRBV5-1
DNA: TGCGCCAGCAGCCCCCGCGCAGGGTCCGGAAACACCATATATTTT
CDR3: CASSPRAGSGNTIYF

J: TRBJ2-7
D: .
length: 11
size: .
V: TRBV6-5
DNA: TGTGCCAGCAGTTTCGTTAAGGGTGAGTACTTC
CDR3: CASSFVKGEYF

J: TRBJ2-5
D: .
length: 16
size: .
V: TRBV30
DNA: TGTGCCTGGAGCCGGGGGACGAGGCGAGACGGCGAGACCCAGTACTTC
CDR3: CAWSRGTRRDGETQYF

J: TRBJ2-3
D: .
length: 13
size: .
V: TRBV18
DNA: TGTGCCAGCTCACCCTCGGGGCCGGATACGCAGTATTTT
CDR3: CASSPSGPDTQYF

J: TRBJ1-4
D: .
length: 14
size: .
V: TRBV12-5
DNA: TGTGCTAGTGGCCTCGTACTATCCGGTGAAAAACTGTTTTTT
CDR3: CASGLVLSGEKLFF

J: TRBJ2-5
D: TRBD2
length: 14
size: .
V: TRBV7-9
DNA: TGTGCCAGCAGCGAGGGACTAGTCGGAGAGACCCAGTACTTC
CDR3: CASSEGLVGETQYF

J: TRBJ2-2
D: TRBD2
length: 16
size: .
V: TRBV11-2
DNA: TGTGCCAGCAGCCTCGAGACTAGCGGGGTCACCGGGGAGCTGTTTTTT
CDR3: CASSLETSGVTGELFF

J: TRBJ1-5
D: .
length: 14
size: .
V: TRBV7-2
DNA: TGTGCCAGCAGCCCACGGGGGGGGGCTCTGGCCCAGCATTTT
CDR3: CASSPRGGALAQHF

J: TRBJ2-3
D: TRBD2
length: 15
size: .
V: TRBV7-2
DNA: TGTGCCAGCAGCCCAGACCGGGGGGGCAGGGATACGCAGTATTTT
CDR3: CASSPDRGGRDTQYF

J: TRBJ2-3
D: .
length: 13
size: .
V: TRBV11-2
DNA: TGTGCCAGCAGCTTAGATCGGCGTGATACGCAGTATTTT
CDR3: CASSLDRRDTQYF

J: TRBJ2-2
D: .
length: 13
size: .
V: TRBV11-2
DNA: TGTGCCAGCAGCTTAGGGTTGACCGGGGAGCTGTTTTTT
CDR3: CASSLGLTGELFF

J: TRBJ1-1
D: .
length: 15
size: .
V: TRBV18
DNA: TGTGCCAGCTCACTATACTCGACGGAACACACTGAAGCTTTCTTT
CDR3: CASSLYSTEHTEAFF

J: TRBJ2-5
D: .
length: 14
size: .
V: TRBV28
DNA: TGTGCCAGCAGTTTATACCAGAACCAAGAGACCCAGTACTTC
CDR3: CASSLYQNQETQYF

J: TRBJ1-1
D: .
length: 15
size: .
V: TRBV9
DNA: TGTGCCAGCAGCGTAGGGTTGTCGGGGAACACTGAAGCTTTCTTT
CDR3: CASSVGLSGNTEAFF

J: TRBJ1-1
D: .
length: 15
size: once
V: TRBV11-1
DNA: TGTGCCAGCAGCTTACTTGGGGGTGGAGGCACTGAAGCTTTCTTT
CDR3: CASSLLGGGGTEAFF

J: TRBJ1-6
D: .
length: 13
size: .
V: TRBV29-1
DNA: TGCAGCGTCCAATCGGGGGCTGGTTCACCCCTCCACTTT
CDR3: CSVQSGAGSPLHF

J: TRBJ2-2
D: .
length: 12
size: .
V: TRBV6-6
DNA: TGTGCCAGCAGTGACCGGTACGGGGAGCTGTTTTTT
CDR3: CASSDRYGELFF

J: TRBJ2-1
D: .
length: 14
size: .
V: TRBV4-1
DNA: TGCGCCAGCAGCCAGGCCAGACGTGACAATGAGCAGTTCTTC
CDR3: CASSQARRDNEQFF

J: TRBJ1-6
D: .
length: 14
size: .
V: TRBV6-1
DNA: TGTGCCAGCAGTGAGCAGGGGATTAATTCACCCCTCCACTTT
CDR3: CASSEQGINSPLHF

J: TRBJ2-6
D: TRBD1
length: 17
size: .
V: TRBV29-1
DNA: TGCACCTCCAAGTTTCCAACAGGGGACTCTGGGGCCAACGTCCTGACTTTC
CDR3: CTSKFPTGDSGANVLTF

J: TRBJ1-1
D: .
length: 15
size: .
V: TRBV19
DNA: TGTGCCAGTAGTATAGCGGGGGGGATGAACACTGAAGCTTTCTTT
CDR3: CASSIAGGMNTEAFF

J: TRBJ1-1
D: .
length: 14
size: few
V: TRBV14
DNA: TGTGCCAGCAGCAGCCAGGCAGGGTATGCTGAAGCTTTCTTT
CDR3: CASSSQAGYAEAFF

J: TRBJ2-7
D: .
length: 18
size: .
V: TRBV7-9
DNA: TGTGCCAGCAGCCCTGGAGTCGGCCCGAGGTCTTTCTTAACCGAGCAGTACTTC
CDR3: CASSPGVGPRSFLTEQYF

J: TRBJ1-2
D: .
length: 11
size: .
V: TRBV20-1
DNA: TGCAGTGCTAGTCCAAACTATGGCTACACCTTC
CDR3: CSASPNYGYTF

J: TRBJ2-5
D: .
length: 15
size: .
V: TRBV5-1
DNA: TGCGCCAGCAGCTTGGCCGGAGGGTGGCAAGAGACCCAGTACTTC
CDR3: CASSLAGGWQETQYF

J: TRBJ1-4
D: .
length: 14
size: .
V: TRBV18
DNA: TGTGCCAGCTCACCCGAGGGATTTCCCGGAAAACTGTTTTTT
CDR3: CASSPEGFPGKLFF

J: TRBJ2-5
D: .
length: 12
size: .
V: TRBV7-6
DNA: TGTGCCAGCAGCTGGGTAGGGGAGACCCAGTACTTC
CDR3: CASSWVGETQYF

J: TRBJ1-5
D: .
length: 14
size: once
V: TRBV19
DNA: TGTGCCAGTAGCACCCCGTGGGGGAATCAGCCCCAGCATTTT
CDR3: CASSTPWGNQPQHF

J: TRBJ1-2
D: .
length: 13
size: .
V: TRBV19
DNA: TGTGCCAGTAGCCCAGACTCGTACTATGGCTACACCTTC
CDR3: CASSPDSYYGYTF

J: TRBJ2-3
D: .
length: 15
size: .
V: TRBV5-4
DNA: TGTGCCAGCAGCCGAGGTAGTGAGGGAACAGATACGCAGTATTTT
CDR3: CASSRGSEGTDTQYF